Reported below is one T cell receptor (beta chain). No antigen is known for it. The sample belongs to a study of shared clonotypes between healthy human individuals. Per the authors' pipeline: Filtering differed, since immunoSEQ gave only junction sequences and no quality scores. TCRdb keeps only in-frame clones here, not all; method: immunoSEQ multiplex PCR. That table supplies the V and J calls and clone size; D and trimming were determined from the DNA. In the table there are about 2 million clones, about 95% of which are singletons. The ends were cut back, 5 bases at V and 0 bases at J, with 20 bases in the middle. The CDR3 sequence is 18 residues long. Germline V gives CDR1 SEHNR, CDR2 FQNEAQ (reference sequence). Study observations and caveats: It was the few donors that limited the genetic and exposure-history diversity represented. Clonotypes which were not shared had lower generation probabilities than clonotypes that all four donors shared.

The source is a man aged 18 to 30 in good health. The chain links TRBV7-9 to TRBJ2-1; D perhaps matches TRBD2 (6 bases). Material for sequencing was naive CD4+ T cells sorted from blood. The subset is: CD45RA+ positively selected. The CDR3 reads CASSDPGRAGPSYNEQFF. In DNA form, the CDR3 reads TGTGCCAGCAGCGATCCTGGCCGTGCGGGGCCCTCCTACAATGAGCAGTTCTTC.